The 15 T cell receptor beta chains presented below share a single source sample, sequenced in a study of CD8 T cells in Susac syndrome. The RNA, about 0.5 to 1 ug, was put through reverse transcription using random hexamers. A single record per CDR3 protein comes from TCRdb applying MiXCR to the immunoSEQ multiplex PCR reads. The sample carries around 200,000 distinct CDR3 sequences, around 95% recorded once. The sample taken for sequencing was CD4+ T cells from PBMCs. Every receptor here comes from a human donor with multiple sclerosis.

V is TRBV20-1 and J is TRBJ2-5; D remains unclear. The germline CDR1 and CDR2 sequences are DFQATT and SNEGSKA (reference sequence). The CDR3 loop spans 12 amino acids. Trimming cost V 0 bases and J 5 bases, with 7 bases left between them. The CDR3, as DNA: TGCAGTGCTAGAGACAACGGGGAGACCCAGTACTTC. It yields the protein CSARDNGETQYF.

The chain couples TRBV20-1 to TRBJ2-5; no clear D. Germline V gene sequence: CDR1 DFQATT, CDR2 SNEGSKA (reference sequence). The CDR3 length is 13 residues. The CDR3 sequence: CSFRGSTQETQYF. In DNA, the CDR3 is TGCTCTTTCCGCGGATCCACACAAGAGACCCAGTACTTC.

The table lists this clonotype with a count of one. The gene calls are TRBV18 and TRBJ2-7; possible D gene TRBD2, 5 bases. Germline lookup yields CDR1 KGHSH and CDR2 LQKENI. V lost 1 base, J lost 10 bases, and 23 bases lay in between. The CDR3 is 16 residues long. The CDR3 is CASSPREPAASPGQYF. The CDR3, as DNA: TGTGCCAGCTCACCACGGGAGCCAGCTGCCAGCCCCGGACAGTACTTC.

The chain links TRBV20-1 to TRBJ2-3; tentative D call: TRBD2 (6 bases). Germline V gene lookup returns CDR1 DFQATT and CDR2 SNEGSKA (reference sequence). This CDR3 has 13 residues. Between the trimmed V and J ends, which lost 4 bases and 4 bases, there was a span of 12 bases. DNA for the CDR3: TGCAGTGCTAAGACTAGTGTTCCAGATACGCAGTATTTT. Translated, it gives CSAKTSVPDTQYF.

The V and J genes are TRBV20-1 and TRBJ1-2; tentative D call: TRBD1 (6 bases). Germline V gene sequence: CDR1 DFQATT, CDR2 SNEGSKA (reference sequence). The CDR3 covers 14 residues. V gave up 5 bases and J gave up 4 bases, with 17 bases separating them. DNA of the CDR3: TGCAGTGCTGTTTCGGGGGGCAGTGGCTATGGCTACACCTTC. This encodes CSAVSGGSGYGYTF.

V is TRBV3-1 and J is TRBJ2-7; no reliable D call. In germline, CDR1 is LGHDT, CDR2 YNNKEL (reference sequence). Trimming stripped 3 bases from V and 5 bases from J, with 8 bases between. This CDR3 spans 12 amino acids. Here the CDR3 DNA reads TGTGCCAGCAGCCAGGGAATCAACGAGCAGTACTTC. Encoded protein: CASSQGINEQYF.

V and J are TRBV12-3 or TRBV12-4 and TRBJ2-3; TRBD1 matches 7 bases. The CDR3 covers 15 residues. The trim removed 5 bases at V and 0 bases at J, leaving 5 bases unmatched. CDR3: CASSPGQFSTDTQYF. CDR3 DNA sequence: TGTGCCAGCAGTCCGGGACAGTTCAGCACAGATACGCAGTATTTT.

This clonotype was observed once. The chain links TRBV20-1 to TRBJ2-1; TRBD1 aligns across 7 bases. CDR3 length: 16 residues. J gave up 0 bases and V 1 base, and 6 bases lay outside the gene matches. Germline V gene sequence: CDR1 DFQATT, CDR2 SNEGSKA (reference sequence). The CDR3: CSARARQGVSYNEQFF. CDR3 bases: TGCAGTGCTAGAGCCCGCCAGGGGGTCTCCTACAATGAGCAGTTCTTC.

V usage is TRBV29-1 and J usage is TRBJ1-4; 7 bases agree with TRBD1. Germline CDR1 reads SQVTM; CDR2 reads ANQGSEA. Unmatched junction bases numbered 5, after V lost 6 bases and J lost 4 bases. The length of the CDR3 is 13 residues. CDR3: CSVLQGINEKLFF. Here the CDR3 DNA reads TGCAGCGTGCTACAGGGGATTAATGAAAAACTGTTTTTT.

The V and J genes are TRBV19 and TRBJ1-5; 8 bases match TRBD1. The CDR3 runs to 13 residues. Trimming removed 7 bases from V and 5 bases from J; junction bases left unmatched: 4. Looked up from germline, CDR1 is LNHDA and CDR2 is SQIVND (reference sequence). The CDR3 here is CASTQQGDQPQHF. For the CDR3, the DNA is TGTGCCAGTACCCAACAGGGGGATCAGCCCCAGCATTTT.

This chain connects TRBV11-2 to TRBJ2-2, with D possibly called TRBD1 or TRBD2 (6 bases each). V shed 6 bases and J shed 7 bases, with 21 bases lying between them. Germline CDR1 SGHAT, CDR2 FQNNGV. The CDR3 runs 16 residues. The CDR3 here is CASRRNSGGWDGELFF. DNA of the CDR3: TGTGCCAGCAGACGAAACTCCGGGGGCTGGGACGGGGAGCTGTTTTTT.

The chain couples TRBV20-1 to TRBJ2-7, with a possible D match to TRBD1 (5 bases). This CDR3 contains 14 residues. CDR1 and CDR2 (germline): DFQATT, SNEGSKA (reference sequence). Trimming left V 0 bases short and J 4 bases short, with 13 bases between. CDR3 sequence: CSAREPGQPYEQYF. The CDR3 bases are TGCAGTGCTAGAGAACCAGGGCAGCCTTACGAGCAGTACTTC.

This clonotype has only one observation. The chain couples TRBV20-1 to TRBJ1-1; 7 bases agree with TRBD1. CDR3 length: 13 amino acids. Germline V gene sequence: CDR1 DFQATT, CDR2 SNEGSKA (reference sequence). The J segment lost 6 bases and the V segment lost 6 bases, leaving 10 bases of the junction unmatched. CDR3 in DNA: TGCAGTGCGTCGACAGGGAGGACCCCTGAAGCTTTCTTT. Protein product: CSASTGRTPEAFF.

This chain's CDR3 is CASSFRASGVSSYEQYF. The CDR3, as DNA: TGTGCCAGCAGCTTTCGGGCTAGCGGGGTGAGCTCCTACGAGCAGTACTTC. The rearrangement links TRBV11-2 to TRBJ2-7, with 9 bases fitting TRBD2. V shed 3 bases and J 0 bases; nucleotides not matched to a gene: 9. This CDR3 has 17 amino acids. CDR1 is SGHAT and CDR2 is FQNNGV in the germline V gene. Full variable domain (rest looked up from reference TRBV11-2 and TRBJ2-7): EAGVAQSPRYKIIEKRQSVAFWCNPISGHATLYWYQQILGQGPKLLIQFQNNGVVDDSQLPKDRFSAERLKGVDSTLKIQPAKLEDSAVYLCASSFRASGVSSYEQYFGPGTRLTVT.

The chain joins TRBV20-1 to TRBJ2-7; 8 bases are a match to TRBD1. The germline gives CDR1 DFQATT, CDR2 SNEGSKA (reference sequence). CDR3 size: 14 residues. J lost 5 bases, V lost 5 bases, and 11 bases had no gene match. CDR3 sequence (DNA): TGCAGTGCTCTGAATCCTAGGACAGGGCACGAGCAGTACTTC. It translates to CSALNPRTGHEQYF.